This TCR beta chain stems from a study of vaccination and CD4 T cells after COVID-19. Whole-study context: The convalescent group had six males, four females, seven Caucasians, two Asians, one multiracial. Overlapping spike peptides of SARS-CoV-2, HCoV-NL63, HCoV-OC43 and HCoV-229E stimulated the cells. Study results and caveats: Reactive clone data from convalescent patients indicated a median of approximately 90% appearing only post-vaccination.

Documented time point: late sampling 161 to 241 days after vaccination in three convalescent patients. Treatment described: roughly 10-day PBMC culture with coronavirus spike peptide pools or control peptides (ViraFEST assay). Concerning this clonotype itself: The antigen is undetermined.

CDR3 length equals 15 residues. The ends were cut back, 0 bases at V and 3 bases at J, with 9 bases in the middle. The germline V gene has CDR1 LNHDA and CDR2 SQIVND (reference sequence). Cultured CD4+ T cells had their DNA profiled by the Oncomine TCR Beta short-read assay. A single record per CDR3 protein comes from TCRdb applying MiXCR to the PCR reads. Counted here are some 22,000 distinct CDR3 sequences, around 30% occurring once; the ten biggest clones make up approximately 9%. The chain employs TRBV19 and TRBJ1-5; D not resolved. The TCR comes from a human donor who had recovered from COVID-19. The starting material was CD4+ T cells from blood, cultured in vitro, obtained about 7 months after SARS-CoV-2 vaccination. The CDR3 region has the DNA TGTGCCAGTAGTATAGATCCAGTCCCCAATCAGCCCCAGCATTTT. It translates to CASSIDPVPNQPQHF.